One sample yielded the 31 T cell receptor beta chains listed below, sequenced in a study of blood T cell repertoires in COVID-19. TCRdb's table, derived via immunoSEQ multiplex PCR, lists solely in-frame clones and lacks some. The repertoire holds roughly 300,000 clones, around 87% seen once, with about 7.8% in the top ten. The sample consisted of peripheral blood. The receptors derive from a woman in her forties or fifties who had recovered from COVID-19.

The chain is built from TRBV9 and TRBJ1-3, with 7 bases fitting TRBD1. Trimming took 4 bases from V and 0 from J; bases not matched to a gene: 4. This CDR3 contains 15 residues. Germline lookup yields CDR1 SGDLS and CDR2 YYNGEE. The CDR3 here is CASSSQGDSGNTIYF. The CDR3 DNA reads as TGTGCCAGCAGCTCTCAGGGGGACTCTGGAAACACCATATATTTT.

This clone was seen a handful of times. The J gene is TRBJ1-2, the V gene TRBV19; no clear D gene. Trimming stripped 4 bases from V and 6 bases from J, with 9 bases between. The length of the CDR3 is 12 residues. Germline assignment: CDR1 LNHDA and CDR2 SQIVND (reference sequence). CDR3 residues: CASSTAGNGYTF. CDR3 nucleotides: TGTGCCAGTAGTACAGCCGGGAATGGCTACACCTTC.

This chain links TRBV7-2 with TRBJ2-3; 11 nucleotides match TRBD1. The V and J ends lost 5 bases and 4 bases, in that order; junction bases with no gene match: 8. The CDR3 runs to 16 residues. Germline V gene lookup returns CDR1 SGHTA and CDR2 FQGNSA. The CDR3 coding sequence is TGTGCCAGCAGCCGTGAAGGACAGGGGGCCTCAGATACGCAGTATTTT. Protein: CASSREGQGASDTQYF.

J is TRBJ2-1 and V is TRBV6-6; TRBD2 might be the D (6 bases). V lost 2 bases to trimming and J lost 0 bases, with 11 bases between them. The CDR3 length is 16 residues. Germline-derived CDR1 and CDR2 are MNHNY and SVGAGI (reference sequence). CDR3 DNA sequence: TGTGCCAGCAGTTACGAGACGGGGGACTCCTACAATGAGCAGTTCTTC. It yields the protein CASSYETGDSYNEQFF.

This clone has a handful of counts. The V call is TRBV5-1, the J call TRBJ1-2; D perhaps matches TRBD1 (6 bases). The germline V gene encodes CDR1 SGHRS and CDR2 YFSETQ. The CDR3 sequence is 13 residues long. The V end was cut by 3 bases, the J end by 5 bases, with 11 bases between. The CDR3, as DNA: TGCGCCAGCAGCTCTTCAGGGGCATATGGCTACACCTTC. Translation: CASSSSGAYGYTF. Based on the CDR3 plus reference TRBV5-1 and TRBJ1-2, the full variable domain is KAGVTQTPRYLIKTRGQQVTLSCSPISGHRSVSWYQQTPGQGLQFLFEYFSETQRNKGNFPGRFSGRQFSNSRSEMNVSTLELGDSALYLCASSSSGAYGYTFGSGTRLTVV.

In this sample, this clone turned up once. The rearrangement joins TRBV30 to TRBJ2-7; D is possibly TRBD2 (6 bases). V was cut by 5 bases and J by 3 bases, with 17 bases left in between. Germline CDR1 and CDR2: GTSNPN and SVGIG (reference sequence). CDR3 length equals 14 residues. CDR3 sequence: CAWSYPGSFYEQYF. CDR3 DNA sequence: TGTGCCTGGTCCTACCCCGGGAGCTTCTACGAGCAGTACTTC.

The genes are TRBV28 and TRBJ2-3; 7 nucleotides line up with TRBD2. With 7 bases clipped from V and 2 bases from J, the junction kept 3 bases outside the gene matches. Germline V gives CDR1 MDHEN, CDR2 SYDVKM. This CDR3 is built from 13 residues. The CDR3 coding sequence is TGTGCCAGCATTGCGGGGGACACAGATACGCAGTATTTT. It yields the protein CASIAGDTDTQYF.

The rearrangement joins TRBV3-1 (or the pseudogene TRBV3-2) to TRBJ1-1; no firm D call. Trimming took off 4 bases at V and 5 bases at J, with 8 bases between the two ends. CDR1 LGHDT and CDR2 YNNKEL come from the germline V gene (reference sequence). The CDR3 is 12 residues long. The CDR3 DNA is TGTGCCAGCAGCCGAGGAAGGACTGAAGCTTTCTTT. It encodes CASSRGRTEAFF.

A single count supports this clone. J is TRBJ1-4 and V is TRBV15; possibly TRBD1 for D (6 bases). CDR1 is LNHNV, CDR2 YYDKDF, per germline (reference sequence). The CDR3 extends over 15 amino acids. Trimming left V 2 bases short and J 6 bases short, with 13 bases between. CDR3 region: CATSRLYRDDEKLFF. DNA of the CDR3: TGTGCCACCAGCAGACTTTACAGGGATGATGAAAAACTGTTTTTT.

The chain has TRBV11-3 and TRBJ2-5; D gene uncertain. Germline V gene data show CDR1 as SGHNT and CDR2 as YENEEA. The CDR3 runs 15 residues. The germline V and J ends were trimmed by 5 bases and 5 bases, with 18 bases remaining between them. For the CDR3, the DNA is TGTGCCAGCAGCCCCCGCGGTAGAGACGGGGAGACCCAGTACTTC. It is translated as CASSPRGRDGETQYF.

CDR3 residues: CASSYSRGETQYF. DNA of the CDR3: TGTGCCAGCAGTTACTCCAGGGGGGAGACCCAGTACTTC. This rearrangement joins TRBV6-2 or TRBV6-3 to TRBJ2-5; 7 bases align to TRBD1. This CDR3 has 13 amino acids. The trim removed 0 bases at V and 5 bases at J, leaving 0 bases unmatched. Germline V CDR1 and CDR2: MNHEY, SVGEGT.

CDR3 amino acids: CASTERGKYNEQFF. CDR3 nucleotides: TGTGCCAGCACCGAGCGGGGGAAATACAATGAGCAGTTCTTC. The J gene is TRBJ2-1, the V gene TRBV3-1 (or the pseudogene TRBV3-2); TRBD2 aligns across 8 bases. The germline CDR1 and CDR2 sequences are LGHDT and YNNKEL (reference sequence). The CDR3 is 14 amino acids. Unmatched junction bases numbered 6, after V lost 7 bases and J lost 4 bases.

This clone was found once. V is TRBV7-2 and J is TRBJ1-2; D is ambiguous. The germline V gene encodes CDR1 SGHTA and CDR2 FQGNSA. V lost 5 bases to trimming and J lost 7 bases, with 14 bases between them. The CDR3 is 13 residues long. As DNA, the CDR3 is TGTGCCAGCAGCGTGGGTGGAGTGCGTGGCTACACCTTC. As protein: CASSVGGVRGYTF.

This chain links TRBV25-1 with TRBJ1-4; TRBD1 matches at 8 bases. CDR1 and CDR2 (germline): MGHDK, SYGVNS. Unmatched junction bases numbered 4, after V lost 2 bases and J lost 8 bases. CDR3 length: 14 residues. CDR3 coding DNA: TGTGCCAGCAGTGAAGGACAGGGATCGGAAAAACTGTTTTTT. Translated, it gives CASSEGQGSEKLFF.

The chain uses TRBV12-3 or TRBV12-4 and TRBJ1-3, with D hard to call. CDR3 length: 13 amino acids. V lost 3 bases to trimming and J lost 1 base, with 4 bases between them. The CDR3 DNA is TGTGCCAGCAGTTTTCTATCTGGAAACACCATATATTTT. This gives the protein CASSFLSGNTIYF.

This clone occurred a few times. This chain joins TRBV5-1 and TRBJ1-1; maybe TRBD1 (6 bases). Trimming stripped 3 bases from V and 1 base from J, with 13 bases between. The CDR3 is 15 residues long. CDR1 and CDR2 from the germline V gene are SGHRS and YFSETQ. CDR3 nucleotide sequence: TGCGCCAGCAGCTCGCTCCCGGACAGGAACACTGAAGCTTTCTTT. It codes for CASSSLPDRNTEAFF.

V usage is TRBV27 and J usage is TRBJ1-2; D is unresolved. The ends were cut back, 4 bases at V and 7 bases at J, with 22 bases in the middle. CDR3 length: 16 amino acids. Germline loops: CDR1 MNHEY, CDR2 SMNVEV (reference sequence). CDR3 sequence: CASSSLSSGSFLGYTF. In nucleotides, the CDR3 is TGTGCCAGCAGTTCCCTTAGCAGCGGTAGTTTTCTTGGCTACACCTTC.

V gene TRBV20-1 combines with J gene TRBJ2-7; no clear D gene. Germline CDR1 is DFQATT and CDR2 is SNEGSKA (reference sequence). V dropped 3 bases and J dropped 5 bases, with 8 bases sitting between them. This CDR3 region has 11 residues. The CDR3 DNA is TGCAGTGCTAGCTTCAGAAACGAGCAGTACTTC. Translating it yields CSASFRNEQYF.

This chain joins TRBV10-3 and TRBJ1-2; no firm D call. V lost 6 bases and J lost 3, with 11 bases in between. Germline loops: CDR1 ENHRY, CDR2 SYGVKD. There are 13 residues in the CDR3. CDR3 residues: CAIRADKDYGYTF. The CDR3 DNA reads as TGTGCCATCAGGGCAGACAAAGACTATGGCTACACCTTC.

In this sample, this clone turned up a few times. The V and J genes are TRBV28 and TRBJ1-1; 8 bases are a match to TRBD1. Germline CDR1 reads MDHEN; CDR2 reads SYDVKM. The CDR3 extends over 14 amino acids. Trimming at V came to 2 bases and at J to 6 bases, leaving 5 bases not matched to a gene. CDR3 in DNA: TGTGCCAGCAGTTTACGGGACAGGACGGCTGAAGCTTTCTTT. As protein: CASSLRDRTAEAFF.

This clone has a single count. The V gene is TRBV20-1, the J gene TRBJ1-6; TRBD1 is a possible D gene (5 bases). V was cut by 3 bases and J by 7 bases, with 13 bases left in between. The CDR3 sequence is 14 residues long. The germline CDR1 and CDR2 sequences are DFQATT and SNEGSKA (reference sequence). As DNA, the CDR3 is TGCAGTGCTAGTAGGGGATACGAAAATTCACCCCTCCACTTT. This encodes CSASRGYENSPLHF.

The chain carries TRBV12-3 or TRBV12-4 and TRBJ1-1; 8 bases fit TRBD1. The V and J ends lost 6 bases and 9 bases, in that order; junction bases with no gene match: 9. The CDR3 extends over 13 amino acids. CDR3 nucleotide sequence: TGTGCCAGCAGGACAGGGGACAATATCCAAGCTTTCTTT. As protein: CASRTGDNIQAFF.

J is TRBJ2-2 and V is TRBV10-2; D not certain. CDR1 and CDR2 from the germline V gene are WSHSY and SAAADI. Trimming cost V 6 bases and J 1 base, with 6 bases left between them. The CDR3 runs 13 residues. Here the CDR3 reads CASRVVNTGELFF. The CDR3 nucleotides read TGCGCCAGCAGGGTAGTGAACACCGGGGAGCTGTTTTTT.

The chain combines TRBV10-3 with TRBJ2-1, with 8 bases identical to TRBD2. Germline loops: CDR1 ENHRY, CDR2 SYGVKD. CDR3 length: 17 amino acids. J was trimmed by 7 bases and V by 0 bases; bases with no gene match: 11. In nucleotides, the CDR3 is TGTGCCATCAGTGAGTCTGTTCCAGCGGGAGTTTGGAATGAGCAGTTCTTC. Translated: CAISESVPAGVWNEQFF.

The chain employs TRBV18 and TRBJ1-1, with D hard to call. Germline V CDR1 and CDR2: KGHSH, LQKENI. Trimming removed 3 bases from V and 5 bases from J, with 19 bases in between. There are 16 residues in the CDR3. The CDR3 sequence: CASSPIPTGWETEAFF. The CDR3 region has the DNA TGTGCCAGCTCACCCATTCCAACTGGATGGGAGACTGAAGCTTTCTTT.

V and J are TRBV18 and TRBJ2-7; 9 bases fit TRBD1. Germline lookup yields CDR1 KGHSH and CDR2 LQKENI. The CDR3 has 13 residues. After removal of 5 bases from V and 6 bases from J, the junction contained 5 bases not matched to a gene. The CDR3 DNA reads as TGTGCCAGCTCAGACAGGGGGGCAGGCGAGCAGTACTTC. Amino acids: CASSDRGAGEQYF.

V usage is TRBV11-3 and J usage is TRBJ2-1; possible D gene TRBD1, 6 bases. The CDR3 has 16 amino acids. V lost 1 base and J 5 bases, leaving 15 bases between the germline ends. Germline assignment: CDR1 SGHNT and CDR2 YENEEA. For the CDR3, the DNA is TGTGCCAGCAGCTTAGGTGGGGGCAGAACCAACAATGAGCAGTTCTTC. Translation gives CASSLGGGRTNNEQFF.

The chain couples TRBV19 to TRBJ2-1, with 9 bases lining up with TRBD1. There are 15 residues in the CDR3. The junction had 11 bases not matched to a gene; V was cut back by 5 bases and J by 9 bases. Per the germline V gene, CDR1 is LNHDA and CDR2 is SQIVND (reference sequence). CDR3 bases: TGTGCCAGTAGTCGTCCCGGGACAGGGAAGGGTGAGCAGTTCTTC. Translated, it gives CASSRPGTGKGEQFF.

The chain combines TRBV30 with TRBJ1-1, with a weak D call TRBD1 (5 bases). Germline lookup yields CDR1 GTSNPN and CDR2 SVGIG (reference sequence). CDR3 length equals 13 residues. Deletions cut 5 bases from V and 1 base from J, with 11 bases between. The DNA for the CDR3 is TGTGCCTGGGCGAGACAGTCGAACACTGAAGCTTTCTTT. Its protein product is CAWARQSNTEAFF.

This chain uses TRBV5-1 with TRBJ2-5; D gene unclear. Germline V gene sequence: CDR1 SGHRS, CDR2 YFSETQ. The CDR3 is made up of 16 amino acids. Trimming took off 4 bases at V and 5 bases at J, with 21 bases between the two ends. The CDR3 here is CASSPMRGGVGETQYF. The CDR3 nucleotides are TGCGCCAGCAGCCCAATGAGAGGCGGAGTTGGTGAGACCCAGTACTTC.

The rearrangement links TRBV19 to TRBJ2-1, with 11 bases identical to TRBD2. Germline-derived CDR1 and CDR2 are LNHDA and SQIVND (reference sequence). The CDR3 totals 16 residues. The ends lost 6 bases at V and 2 bases at J; junction bases unmatched: 6. The DNA for the CDR3 is TGTGCCAGTAGCTTTACTAGCGGGAGCACCTACAATGAGCAGTTCTTC. Protein product: CASSFTSGSTYNEQFF.